These 20 T cell receptor beta chains were sequenced from one sample in a study of early T cells in non-severe SARS-CoV-2 infection. TCRdb fed the 5' RACE reads into MiXCR, producing one record per CDR3 protein. Of nearly 110,000 distinct CDR3 sequences detected, roughly 10% appear once; the ten largest clones hold around 8%. The material sequenced was whole blood. Receptor source: an adult who was a healthcare worker with PCR-confirmed SARS-CoV-2 infection or an uninfected control (not recorded which).

This clonotype appeared many times. The CDR3 DNA sequence: TGTGCCAGCAGGCAACAGGGATTCTATGGCTACACCTTC. The encoded protein is CASRQQGFYGYTF. The rearrangement joins TRBV3-1 to TRBJ1-2; D is perhaps TRBD1 (6 bases). CDR3 length: 13 residues. Trimming stripped 6 bases from V and 4 bases from J, with 12 bases between. The V gene's germline CDR1 is LGHDT and CDR2 YNNKEL (reference sequence).

This clonotype has a handful of counts. V and J are TRBV20-1 and TRBJ2-1; 8 bases align to TRBD2. V trimming: 4 bases; J trimming: 8 bases; junction bases outside the gene matches: 13. The V gene's germline CDR1 is DFQATT and CDR2 SNEGSKA (reference sequence). This CDR3 region has 15 residues. Written as DNA, the CDR3 is TGCAGTGCTACAAACACCGGGACTAGTACCCATGAGCAGTTCTTC. This codes for CSATNTGTSTHEQFF.

This clonotype was counted a few times. The J gene is TRBJ2-1, the V gene TRBV3-1, with D uncertain. Germline assignment: CDR1 LGHDT and CDR2 YNNKEL (reference sequence). This CDR3 has 15 amino acids. The V gene lost 1 base and the J gene lost 9 bases, with 16 bases spanning the gap. The CDR3 is CASSQAPSLTSEQFF. The CDR3 DNA reads TGTGCCAGCAGCCAAGCGCCGAGTCTGACGAGTGAGCAGTTCTTC.

This clonotype was counted ten times or more. This chain links TRBV5-1 with TRBJ2-3, with 8 bases aligning to TRBD2. Per germline, CDR1 SGHRS and CDR2 YFSETQ. The CDR3 runs 14 residues. V lost 3 bases to trimming and J lost 6 bases; unmatched junction nucleotides: 6. CDR3 bases: TGCGCCAGCAGCTCAAGTGGACTAGCCGATACGCAGTATTTT. Translation gives CASSSSGLADTQYF.

The gene calls are TRBV15 and TRBJ2-3, with D perhaps being TRBD1 or TRBD2 (6 bases each). Between the trimmed V and J ends, which lost 2 bases and 5 bases, there was a span of 17 bases. The CDR3 is 16 residues long. CDR1 is LNHNV and CDR2 is YYDKDF in the germline V gene (reference sequence). CDR3 protein: CATSRSARGVGDTQYF. DNA for the CDR3: TGTGCCACCAGCAGATCGGCGAGGGGGGTGGGAGATACGCAGTATTTT.

This clonotype appeared many times. The rearrangement uses TRBV11-2 and TRBJ2-3; tentatively, D is TRBD2 (6 bases). CDR1 is SGHAT and CDR2 is FQNNGV in the germline V gene. Between the trimmed V and J ends, which lost 2 bases and 5 bases, there was a span of 11 bases. The CDR3 extends over 14 amino acids. CDR3: CASSLRMREDTQYF. The CDR3 DNA follows: TGTGCCAGCAGCTTAAGGATGCGGGAAGATACGCAGTATTTT. The full variable domain, in which reference TRBV11-2 and TRBJ2-3 provide the parts outside the CDR3, is EAGVAQSPRYKIIEKRQSVAFWCNPISGHATLYWYQQILGQGPKLLIQFQNNGVVDDSQLPKDRFSAERLKGVDSTLKIQPAKLEDSAVYLCASSLRMREDTQYFGPGTRLTVL.

The chain uses TRBV15 and TRBJ2-7; 9 bases are a match to TRBD1. Germline V CDR1 and CDR2: LNHNV, YYDKDF (reference sequence). The CDR3 length is 15 residues. The V segment lost 4 bases and the J segment 3 bases; nucleotides outside the gene matches: 7. For the CDR3, the DNA is TGTGCCACCAGCACGCCCGGGACAGGGATCTACGAGCAGTACTTC. It translates to CATSTPGTGIYEQYF.

The chain uses TRBV7-6 and TRBJ2-1, with D possibly matching TRBD2 (6 bases). The CDR3 has 16 residues. V was pared by 3 bases and J by 5 bases, with 17 bases between. The germline gives CDR1 SGHVS, CDR2 FNYEAQ. The CDR3 nucleotides read TGTGCCAGCAGCTTTCCAGTTAGCGGTACTAACAATGAGCAGTTCTTC. Its translation: CASSFPVSGTNNEQFF. Full variable domain (outside the CDR3, taken from reference TRBV7-6 and TRBJ2-1): GAGVSQSPRYKVTKRGQDVALRCDPISGHVSLYWYRQALGQGPEFLTYFNYEAQQDKSGLPNDRFSAERPEGSISTLTIQRTEQRDSAMYRCASSFPVSGTNNEQFFGPGTRLTVL.

This clonotype was recorded many times. J is TRBJ1-2 and V is TRBV11-2; D gene ambiguous. CDR3 length: 13 amino acids. V was pared by 4 bases and J by 2 bases, with 8 bases between. The germline V gene has CDR1 SGHAT and CDR2 FQNNGV. The CDR3, as DNA: TGTGCCAGCAGCTCCCAGTTAAACTATGGCTACACCTTC. Its protein product is CASSSQLNYGYTF.

The genes are TRBV27 and TRBJ1-2, with 9 nucleotides matching TRBD1. V gave up 5 bases and J gave up 7 bases; unmatched junction bases: 20. CDR1 is MNHEY and CDR2 is SMNVEV in the germline V gene (reference sequence). CDR3 length: 18 residues. DNA of the CDR3: TGTGCCAGCAGTGGTGGGCTCTGGACAGGGGATGGTCTTTCTGGCTACACCTTC. This encodes CASSGGLWTGDGLSGYTF.

This clonotype came up many times. V usage is TRBV7-2 and J usage is TRBJ2-7; 8 bases fit TRBD2. Germline loops: CDR1 SGHTA, CDR2 FQGNSA. The ends lost 3 bases at V and 5 bases at J; junction bases unmatched: 6. The CDR3 covers 14 residues. In DNA, the CDR3 is TGTGCCAGCAGCTTGGGACTAGGCCGGGACGAGCAGTACTTC. It is translated as CASSLGLGRDEQYF. Full variable domain (outside the CDR3, taken from reference TRBV7-2 and TRBJ2-7): GAGVSQSPSNKVTEKGKDVELRCDPISGHTALYWYRQSLGQGLEFLIYFQGNSAPDKSGLPSDRFSAERTGGSVSTLTIQRTQQEDSAVYLCASSLGLGRDEQYFGPGTRLTVT.

V gene TRBV12-3 or TRBV12-4 combines with J gene TRBJ1-4; TRBD1 aligns across 7 bases. CDR3 length: 15 amino acids. V dropped 5 bases and J dropped 3; count of bases not matched to a gene: 6. This CDR3 is CASSRRQGSNEKLFF. The CDR3 bases are TGTGCCAGCAGTCGACGACAGGGCTCTAATGAAAAACTGTTTTTT.

J is TRBJ1-5 and V is TRBV12-3 or TRBV12-4; 10 bases align to TRBD1. Trimming cost V 6 bases and J 5 bases; bases outside gene matches: 7. CDR3 length equals 15 residues. CDR3 sequence (DNA): TGTGCCAGCAGACGTGACAGGGGGCGCGATCAGCCCCAGCATTTT. Its protein is CASRRDRGRDQPQHF.

CDR3 amino acids: CASSYPRSRRTQYF. CDR3 bases: TGTGCCAGCAGTTACCCGAGGTCTCGGCGGACGCAGTATTTT. The chain uses TRBV6-2 or TRBV6-3 and TRBJ2-3, with unresolved D. The germline gives CDR1 MNHEY, CDR2 SVGEGT. The CDR3 runs to 14 residues. V was cut by 2 bases and J by 9 bases, with 15 bases left in between.

V gene TRBV5-6 combines with J gene TRBJ1-5; unclear D gene. In germline, CDR1 is SGHDT, CDR2 YYEEEE. The ends were cut back, 0 bases at V and 1 base at J, with 8 bases in the middle. The CDR3 contains 15 residues. The CDR3 DNA reads as TGTGCCAGCAGCTTGGTGGGTGTAAGCAATCAGCCCCAGCATTTT. Its translation: CASSLVGVSNQPQHF. Using reference TRBV5-6 and TRBJ1-5 for the parts outside the CDR3, the full variable domain is DAGVTQSPTHLIKTRGQQVTLRCSPKSGHDTVSWYQQALGQGPQFIFQYYEEEERQRGNFPDRFSGHQFPNYSSELNVNALLLGDSALYLCASSLVGVSNQPQHFGDGTRLSIL.

This clonotype was seen many times. The rearrangement uses TRBV5-1 and TRBJ2-5; TRBD1 aligns across 7 bases. Germline V lookup: CDR1 SGHRS, CDR2 YFSETQ. J was trimmed by 2 bases and V by 2 bases; bases with no gene match: 3. CDR3 length: 14 amino acids. In nucleotides, the CDR3 is TGCGCCAGCAGCTTCGAGGACAGGCAAGAGACCCAGTACTTC. This gives the protein CASSFEDRQETQYF.

The rearrangement links TRBV5-1 to TRBJ2-1; possibly TRBD2 for D (6 bases). Germline CDR1 reads SGHRS; CDR2 reads YFSETQ. The CDR3 totals 18 residues. With 0 bases removed from V and 9 bases from J, the gap between germline ends came to 25 bases. CDR3 amino acids: CASSLVVGSRRGAGEQFF. The CDR3 nucleotides are TGCGCCAGCAGCTTGGTCGTTGGGAGCAGACGCGGGGCTGGTGAGCAGTTCTTC.

This clonotype was seen many times. The chain recombines TRBV21-1 with TRBJ2-1; the table's D call, TRBD1, has no DNA check behind it. TRBV21-1 is annotated as a pseudogene. The CDR3 extends over 17 amino acids. The CDR3 spells CASGDLGRSASYNEQFF. The CDR3 DNA sequence: TGTGCCAGCGGGGACCTTGGTCGGTCGGCATCCTACAATGAGCAGTTCTTC.

The sample holds many counts of this clonotype. CDR3 in amino acids: CASSLRYLEETQYF. In DNA, the CDR3 is TGTGCCAGCAGCTTACGGTATCTGGAAGAGACCCAGTACTTC. The chain employs TRBV7-2 and TRBJ2-5; D remains ambiguous. Looked up from germline, CDR1 is SGHTA and CDR2 is FQGNSA. Trimming pared 2 bases from V and 3 bases from J, leaving 10 bases between. This CDR3 has 14 residues.

The table lists this clonotype with many counts. This chain uses TRBV7-8 with TRBJ2-1; D possibly corresponds to TRBD2 (6 bases). CDR1 and CDR2 from the germline V gene are SGHVS and FQNEAQ. V lost 2 bases to trimming and J lost 13 bases, with 24 bases between them. The CDR3 has 16 amino acids. The CDR3 nucleotides read TGTGCCAGCAGCTTATCAGCGAGCGGGCCACCCCCCCCTCAGTTCTTC. Amino acid sequence: CASSLSASGPPPPQFF.